A single T cell receptor (beta chain) is shown here with its context. Trimming at V came to 2 bases and at J to 4 bases, leaving 5 bases not matched to a gene. The germline gives CDR1 LNHDA, CDR2 SQIVND (reference sequence). The CDR3 is made up of 15 amino acids. This sample is drawn from a study of T cell responses to AZD1222 COVID-19 vaccine. Measured with immunoSEQ multiplex PCR; TCRdb has only the in-frame clones, and not every one. The data hold roughly 130,000 clones, with over 75% observed a single time. The receptor was derived from an adult in good health. This specimen consisted of peripheral blood, obtained on day 0 of AZD1222 vaccination. The V and J genes are TRBV19 and TRBJ2-7, with TRBD2 matching over 10 bases. The CDR3 nucleotides are TGTGCCAGTAGTATACAAGGAGCGGGAGGGTACGAGCAGTACTTC. It translates to CASSIQGAGGYEQYF.